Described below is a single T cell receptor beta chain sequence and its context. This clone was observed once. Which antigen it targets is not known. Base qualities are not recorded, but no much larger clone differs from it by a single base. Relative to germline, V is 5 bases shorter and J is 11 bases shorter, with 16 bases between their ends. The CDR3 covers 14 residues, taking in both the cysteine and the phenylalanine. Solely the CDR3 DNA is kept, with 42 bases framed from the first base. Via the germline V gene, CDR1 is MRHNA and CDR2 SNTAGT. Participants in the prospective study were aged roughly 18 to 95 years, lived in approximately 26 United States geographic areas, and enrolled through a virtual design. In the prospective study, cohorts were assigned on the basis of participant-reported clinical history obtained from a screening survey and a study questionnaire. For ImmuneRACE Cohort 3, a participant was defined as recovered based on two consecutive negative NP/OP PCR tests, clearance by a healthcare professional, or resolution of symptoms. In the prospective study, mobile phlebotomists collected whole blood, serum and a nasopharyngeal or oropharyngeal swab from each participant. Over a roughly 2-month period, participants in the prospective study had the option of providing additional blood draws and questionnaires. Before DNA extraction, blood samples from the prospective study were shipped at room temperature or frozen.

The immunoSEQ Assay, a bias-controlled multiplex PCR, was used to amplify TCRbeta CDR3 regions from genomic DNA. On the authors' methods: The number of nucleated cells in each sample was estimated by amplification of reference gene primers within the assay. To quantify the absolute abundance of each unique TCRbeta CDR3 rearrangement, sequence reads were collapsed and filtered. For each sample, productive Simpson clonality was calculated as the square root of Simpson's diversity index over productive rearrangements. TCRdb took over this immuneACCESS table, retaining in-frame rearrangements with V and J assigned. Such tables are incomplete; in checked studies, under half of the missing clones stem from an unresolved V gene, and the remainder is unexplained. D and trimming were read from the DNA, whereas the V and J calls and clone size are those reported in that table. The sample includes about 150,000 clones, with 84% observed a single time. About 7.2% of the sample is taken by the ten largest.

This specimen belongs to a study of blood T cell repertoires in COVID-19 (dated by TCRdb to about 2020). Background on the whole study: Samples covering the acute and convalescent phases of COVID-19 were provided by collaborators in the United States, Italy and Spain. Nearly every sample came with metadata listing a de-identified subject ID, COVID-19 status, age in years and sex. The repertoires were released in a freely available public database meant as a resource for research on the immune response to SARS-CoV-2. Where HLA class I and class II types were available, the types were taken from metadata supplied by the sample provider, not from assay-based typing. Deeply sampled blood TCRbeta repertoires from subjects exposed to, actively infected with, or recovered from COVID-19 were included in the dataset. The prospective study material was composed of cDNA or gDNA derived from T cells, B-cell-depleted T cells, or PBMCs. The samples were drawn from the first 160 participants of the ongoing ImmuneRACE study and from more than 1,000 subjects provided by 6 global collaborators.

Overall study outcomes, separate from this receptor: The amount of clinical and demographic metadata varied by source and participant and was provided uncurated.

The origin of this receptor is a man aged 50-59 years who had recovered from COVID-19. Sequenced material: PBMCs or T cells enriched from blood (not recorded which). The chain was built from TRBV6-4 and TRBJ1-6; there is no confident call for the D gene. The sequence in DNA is TGTGCCAGCAGTCCCGAAATGGGCAGAGCACCCCTCCACTTT. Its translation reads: CASSPEMGRAPLHF.